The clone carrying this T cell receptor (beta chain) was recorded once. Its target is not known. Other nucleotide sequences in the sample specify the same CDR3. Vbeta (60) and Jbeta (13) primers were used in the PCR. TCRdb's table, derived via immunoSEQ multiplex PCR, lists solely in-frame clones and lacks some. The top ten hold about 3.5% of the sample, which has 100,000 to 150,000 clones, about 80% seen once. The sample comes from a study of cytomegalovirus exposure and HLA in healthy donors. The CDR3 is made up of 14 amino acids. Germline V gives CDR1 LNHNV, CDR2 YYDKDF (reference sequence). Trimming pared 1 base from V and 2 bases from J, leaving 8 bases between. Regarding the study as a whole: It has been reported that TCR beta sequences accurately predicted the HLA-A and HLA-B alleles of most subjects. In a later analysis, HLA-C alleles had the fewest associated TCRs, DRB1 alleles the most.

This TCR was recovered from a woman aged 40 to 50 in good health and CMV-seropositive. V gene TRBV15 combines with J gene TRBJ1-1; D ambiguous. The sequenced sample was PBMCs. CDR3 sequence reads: CATSRGGVNTEAFF. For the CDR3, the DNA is TGTGCCACCAGCAGAGGCGGGGTAAACACTGAAGCTTTCTTT.